The subject of this entry is one TCR beta chain. The antigen it recognizes is unknown. No much larger clonotype is one base removed from it; base qualities were not supplied. The record originates from a study of blood T cell repertoires in COVID-19 (dated by TCRdb to the early 2020s). About the investigation overall: The collaborator samples originated in the United States, Italy and Spain and spanned the acute and convalescent phases of COVID-19. HLA class I and class II types, where available, came from metadata supplied by the sample provider rather than from assay-based typing. The material from the prospective study consisted of cDNA or gDNA derived from T cells, B-cell-depleted T cells, or PBMCs. The repertoires were made available in a free public database intended to serve as a resource for research on the immune response to SARS-CoV-2. The dataset comprised deeply sampled blood TCRbeta repertoires from subjects exposed to, actively infected with, or recovered from COVID-19. Samples came from the ongoing ImmuneRACE study (first 160 participants) plus 1,254 subjects from 6 global collaborators. Nearly every sample came with metadata listing a de-identified subject ID, COVID-19 status, age in years and sex. General findings and caveats noted by the study authors: Clinical and demographic metadata were provided uncurated, with the amount varying by source and participant.

CDR3 length: 15 amino acids, cysteine to phenylalanine. The DNA shown is the 45-base CDR3, in frame from base 1. CDR1 and CDR2 are drawn from the germline V gene: MDHEN, SYDVKM. V is trimmed back by 8 bases and J by 0 bases, and the junction contains 7 bases that no gene match accounts for. The immunoSEQ Assay, a bias-controlled multiplex PCR, was used to amplify TCRbeta CDR3 regions from genomic DNA. As for how the authors treated the data: Nucleated cell counts per sample were estimated from amplification of reference gene primers within the assay. To quantify the absolute abundance of each unique TCRbeta CDR3 rearrangement, sequence reads were collapsed and filtered. For each sample, productive Simpson clonality was calculated as the square root of Simpson's diversity index across productive rearrangements. What TCRdb holds here is the immuneACCESS table cut down to in-frame rearrangements. Part of the clones is not present; checked against another copy, under half of the missing clones reflect an unresolved V gene, and the others are unexplained. The V and J calls and clone size come from that table; D and trimming were worked out from the DNA. The sample profile shows some 73,000 clones; approximately 85% of them were found once. 30% to 40% of the sample goes to the ten largest clones.

Collaborating institutions collected whole blood in K2EDTA tubes following their own protocols. For TCRbeta analysis, collaborators shipped samples as frozen whole blood, isolated PBMCs, or DNA extracted from either of those sample types. This TCR was recovered from an elderly woman with active or convalescent COVID-19. The chain uses TRBV28 and TRBJ1-1, with 9 bases matching TRBD1. Sequences were obtained from peripheral blood. Read as DNA, the sequence is TGTGCCAGCCCCACTACAGGGGGCATGAACACTGAAGCTTTCTTT. The resulting protein is CASPTTGGMNTEAFF.